The clone carrying this T cell receptor (beta chain) was observed a single time. V was clipped by 5 bases and J by 1 base, with 12 bases between them. Germline V gene lookup returns CDR1 PRHDT and CDR2 FYEKMQ (reference sequence). This CDR3 comprises 14 residues. These data belong to a study of OX40 agonist ivuxolimab in advanced cancers. TCRdb keeps only in-frame clones here, not all; method: immunoSEQ multiplex PCR. The table includes roughly 15,000 clones, around nine tenths detected once. The chain joins TRBV13 to TRBJ2-7, with D uncertain. This material consisted of CD4+ or CD8+ T cells sorted from blood, taken in a trial of the OX40 agonist ivuxolimab. This TCR was sampled from an adult with an advanced solid tumor such as melanoma, head and neck, liver or kidney cancer. CDR3 in amino acids: CASSSTRRSYEQYF. In DNA, the CDR3 is TGTGCCAGCAGCAGCACAAGGCGATCCTACGAGCAGTACTTC.